These T cell receptor beta chains were read from a single sample in a study of T-cell reconstitution after alpha-beta-depleted transplantation in children. A single record per CDR3 protein comes from TCRdb applying MiXCR to the PCR reads. The table has 200,000 to 300,000 distinct CDR3 sequences, roughly a quarter seen once. The starting material was PBMCs, obtained before TCRalphabeta/CD19-depleted stem cell transplant. All receptors derive from a girl under 10 years old with Fanconi anemia, due to receive a stem cell transplant. CDR3s include the opening cysteine and the closing phenylalanine or tryptophan. The D gene is left open where the match is weak. A row's size may be missing; if present it is once, few, many or a size class.

.,19,TRBV4-2,TRBD2,TRBJ2-1,TGTGCCAGCAGCCAAGTCGGACTAGCCGAATCTAGCTCCTACAATGAGCAGTTCTTC,CASSQVGLAESSSYNEQFF
few,13,TRBV20-1,.,TRBJ2-1,TGCAGTGCTAAGGACCACACATACAATGAGCAGTTCTTC,CSAKDHTYNEQFF
.,15,TRBV20-1,TRBD1,TRBJ1-2,TGCAGCCGACAGGGCGGAGACGAACGCAACTATGGCTACACCTTC,CSRQGGDERNYGYTF
few,13,TRBV25-1,.,TRBJ1-1,TGTGCCAGCAAGGGACACCCGAACACTGAAGCTTTCTTT,CASKGHPNTEAFF
.,14,TRBV18,.,TRBJ2-7,TGTGCCAGCTCACCGATGGCAAACGGCTACGAGCAGTACTTC,CASSPMANGYEQYF
many,18,TRBV5-1,TRBD1,TRBJ1-5,TGCGCCAGCAGCCCGGATGTTGGGACAGGGATCAATAATCAGCCCCAGCATTTT,CASSPDVGTGINNQPQHF
many,16,TRBV12-3/TRBV12-4,TRBD1,TRBJ1-1,TGTGCCAGCAGTTCCGCCCTGGGACAGAGGATCACTGAAGCTTTCTTT,CASSSALGQRITEAFF
.,16,TRBV7-8,TRBD2,TRBJ2-3,TGTGCCAGCAGCTTAGGAACGGGAGGGAGCACAGATACGCAGTATTTT,CASSLGTGGSTDTQYF
few,13,TRBV20-1,.,TRBJ2-5,TGCAGTGCTAGTCCGGGAACCGGAGAGACCCAGTACTTC,CSASPGTGETQYF
once,16,TRBV18,TRBD1,TRBJ2-5,TGTGCCAGCTCAACCAGAAAAGGGACAGGACAGGAGACCCAGTACTTC,CASSTRKGTGQETQYF
many,15,TRBV29-1,TRBD1,TRBJ2-7,TGCAGCGTTGAAGGCCTTGGGGACAGAACATACGAGCAGTACTTC,CSVEGLGDRTYEQYF
many,14,TRBV20-1,TRBD2,TRBJ2-1,TGCAGTGCTAGGAGCGGGAGCTGGGGCAATGAGCAGTTCTTC,CSARSGSWGNEQFF
many,14,TRBV7-2,TRBD1,TRBJ1-6,TGTGCCAGCAGCCTCCGGGACAGGGCAGCTCCCCTCCACTTT,CASSLRDRAAPLHF
few,12,TRBV29-1,.,TRBJ1-1,TGCAGCGTTGTGGGTGGAGCCCCTGAAGCTTTCTTT,CSVVGGAPEAFF
many,20,TRBV5-1,TRBD2,TRBJ2-3,TGCGCCAGCAGCCCTGGACTAGCGGGAGGATGGATGACTAGCACAGATACGCAGTATTTT,CASSPGLAGGWMTSTDTQYF
many,13,TRBV12-3/TRBV12-4,.,TRBJ2-1,TGTGCCAGCAGAGTACTAGGGAACAATGAGCAGTTCTTC,CASRVLGNNEQFF
.,15,TRBV7-1,TRBD2,TRBJ2-1,TGTGCCAGCAGCTCATGGACTAGCGGGAGGGCCGGGGTGTTCTTC,CASSSWTSGRAGVFF
few,15,TRBV4-2,TRBD2,TRBJ2-7,TGTGCCAGCAGCCAAGGGACTAGCATCTCCTACGAGCAGTACTTC,CASSQGTSISYEQYF
many,17,TRBV29-1,TRBD1,TRBJ1-2,TGCAGCGTTGAAGATGAAGACAGGGGGCGAGCTAACTATGGCTACACCTTC,CSVEDEDRGRANYGYTF
few,13,TRBV7-6,.,TRBJ2-1,TGTGCCAGCTCTGACAGCTCCTACAATGAGCAGTTCTTC,CASSDSSYNEQFF
.,16,TRBV18,.,TRBJ1-1,TGTGCCAGCTCACTCCTGTGGGCGGGCGAGAACACTGAAGCTTTCTTT,CASSLLWAGENTEAFF
.,17,TRBV20-1,.,TRBJ2-7,TGCAGTGCTAGAGATCCTACTGCCCAGGGACCCTCCTACGAGCAGTACTTC,CSARDPTAQGPSYEQYF
few,14,TRBV7-8,.,TRBJ2-1,TGTGCCAGCAGCTTAGAGGGCCCTAGGCATGAGCAGTTCTTC,CASSLEGPRHEQFF
many,12,TRBV20-1,.,TRBJ1-2,TGCAGTGCTAGCAAGGATAACTATGGCTACACCTTC,CSASKDNYGYTF
.,12,TRBV20-1,.,TRBJ1-5,TGCAGTGCTAGTTGGGGGGCTCAGCCCCAGCATTTT,CSASWGAQPQHF
few,16,TRBV11-2,.,TRBJ2-5,TGTGCCAGCAGCCCTGGGTACAGGATCTTTCAAGAGACCCAGTACTTC,CASSPGYRIFQETQYF
.,13,TRBV20-1,.,TRBJ1-5,TGCAGTGCTAGACCGATGGACAACCCAGCCCAGCATTTT,CSARPMDNPAQHF
few,12,TRBV20-1,.,TRBJ2-3,TGCAGTGCTAGCGTTCGGGGGGCGACGCAGTATTTT,CSASVRGATQYF
many,11,TRBV20-1,.,TRBJ1-4,TGCAGTGCTAGAGGTCCGGGAAAACTGTTTTTT,CSARGPGKLFF
.,13,TRBV6-1,.,TRBJ2-7,TGTGCCAGCAGTGAACGGGGGTCCTACGAGCAGTACTTC,CASSERGSYEQYF
many,15,TRBV20-1,.,TRBJ2-2,TGCAGTGCTAGAGATCCACTAGCGAACACCGGGGAGCTGTTTTTT,CSARDPLANTGELFF
few,14,TRBV7-2,.,TRBJ2-1,TGTGCCAGCAGGATACAGGGCTCCTACAATGAGCAGTTCTTC,CASRIQGSYNEQFF
few,13,TRBV7-3,TRBD1,TRBJ2-2,TGTGCCAGCAGCTCCACAGGGGGCGGGGAGCTGTTTTTT,CASSSTGGGELFF
.,12,TRBV18,.,TRBJ2-7,TGTGCCAGCTCACCACCTAGAGGCGAGCAGTACTTC,CASSPPRGEQYF
.,16,TRBV20-1,TRBD1,TRBJ2-4,TGCAGTGCTCCAGGGGGTCACCACGTCACCCAAAACATTCAGTACTTC,CSAPGGHHVTQNIQYF
many,12,TRBV10-3,.,TRBJ2-2,TGTGCCATCAGTGAACTTGCCGGGGAGCTGTTTTTT,CAISELAGELFF
many,12,TRBV20-1,.,TRBJ2-3,TGCAGTGCTAGTAGACTCCCAGATACGCAGTATTTT,CSASRLPDTQYF
.,14,TRBV28,TRBD1,TRBJ2-5,TGTGCCAGCAGCCCCGACAGGGTGAAGGAGACCCAGTACTTC,CASSPDRVKETQYF
many,17,TRBV28,TRBD1,TRBJ1-1,TGTGCCAGCAGTTCCCCCTGGGAGGGGCACAGGGGGCTTCCGGCTTTCTTT,CASSSPWEGHRGLPAFF
many,14,TRBV5-5,TRBD1,TRBJ1-3,TGTGCCAGCAGCTATGTGGACAGGAGAAACACCATATATTTT,CASSYVDRRNTIYF
once,15,TRBV20-1,TRBD2,TRBJ2-7,TGCAGTGCTAGCCGACTAGCGGGGGGCTCCTACGAGCAGTACTTC,CSASRLAGGSYEQYF
many,14,TRBV6-2/TRBV6-3,.,TRBJ2-7,TGTGCCAGCAGTTACCATACTACCCCGTACGAGCAGTACTTC,CASSYHTTPYEQYF
many,15,TRBV12-3/TRBV12-4,.,TRBJ2-1,TGTGCCAGCAGTATATCTTCGCCCAGCTACAATGAGCAGTTCTTC,CASSISSPSYNEQFF
few,15,TRBV20-1,.,TRBJ1-2,TGCAGTGCTAGAGGGGGAGTCAGCTGGGGAGATGGCTACACCTTC,CSARGGVSWGDGYTF
many,18,TRBV20-1,.,TRBJ1-6,TGCAGTGCTAGAGATGAACCTTACGGGAGCTCCTATAATTCACCCCTCCACTTT,CSARDEPYGSSYNSPLHF
many,15,TRBV5-1,TRBD2,TRBJ2-3,TGCGCCAGCAATGCGGCTAGCGGACCCACAGATACGCAGTATTTT,CASNAASGPTDTQYF
many,12,TRBV20-1,TRBD1,TRBJ2-1,TGCAGTGCCAAAGACAGGGGCGCTGGTCAGTTCTTC,CSAKDRGAGQFF
many,11,TRBV5-5,.,TRBJ2-1,TGTGCCAGCAGCCCCCTCATTGAGCAGTTCTTC,CASSPLIEQFF
few,17,TRBV18,.,TRBJ1-1,TGTGCCAGCTCACCGTTGAGGGGGAAGTCGGGGAACACTGAAGCTTTCTTT,CASSPLRGKSGNTEAFF
many,15,TRBV6-5,.,TRBJ2-3,TGTGCCAGCAGTTACATAGGCGGACGCACAGATACGCAGTATTTT,CASSYIGGRTDTQYF
.,10,TRBV29-1,.,TRBJ1-2,TGCAGCGTCGCGGACTATGGCTACACCTTC,CSVADYGYTF
.,13,TRBV20-1,.,TRBJ1-5,TGCAGTGCAAAGACAGGAGTCAATCAGCCCCAGCATTTT,CSAKTGVNQPQHF
many,12,TRBV29-1,TRBD1,TRBJ2-7,TGCAGCGTCGGACAGGGGGCAGGGGAGCAGTACTTC,CSVGQGAGEQYF
.,14,TRBV20-1,TRBD1,TRBJ1-1,TGCAGTGCTCCAAGGACAGGGAGGTACACTGAAGCTTTCTTT,CSAPRTGRYTEAFF
few,16,TRBV7-6,TRBD2,TRBJ2-3,TGTGCCAGCAGTATCCTAGCGGGGGGGCCGTCAGATACGCAGTATTTT,CASSILAGGPSDTQYF